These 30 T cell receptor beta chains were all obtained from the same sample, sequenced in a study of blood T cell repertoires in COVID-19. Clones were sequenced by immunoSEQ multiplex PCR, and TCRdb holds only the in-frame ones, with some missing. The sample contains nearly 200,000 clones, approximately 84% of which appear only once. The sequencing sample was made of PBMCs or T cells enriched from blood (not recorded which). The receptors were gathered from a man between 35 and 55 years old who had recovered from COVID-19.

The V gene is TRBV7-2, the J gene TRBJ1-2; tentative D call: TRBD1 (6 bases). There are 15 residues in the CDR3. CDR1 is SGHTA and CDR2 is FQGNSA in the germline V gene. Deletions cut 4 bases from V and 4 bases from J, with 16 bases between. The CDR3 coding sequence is TGTGCCAGCAGCTCCCCACAGGGAATTGGCTATGGCTACACCTTC. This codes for CASSSPQGIGYGYTF.

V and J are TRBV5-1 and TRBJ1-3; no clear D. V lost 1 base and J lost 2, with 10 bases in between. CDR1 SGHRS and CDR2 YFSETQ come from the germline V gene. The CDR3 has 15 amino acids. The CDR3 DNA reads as TGCGCCAGCAGCTTGATCTCGGGGACTGGAAACACCATATATTTT. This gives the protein CASSLISGTGNTIYF.

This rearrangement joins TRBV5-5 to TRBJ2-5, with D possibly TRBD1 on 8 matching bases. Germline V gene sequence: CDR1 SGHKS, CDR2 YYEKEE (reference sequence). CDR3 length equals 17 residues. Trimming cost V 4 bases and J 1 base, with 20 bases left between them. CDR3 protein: CASSPGQGGSLQETQYF. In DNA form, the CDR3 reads TGTGCCAGCAGCCCCGGACAGGGAGGGAGCCTCCAAGAGACCCAGTACTTC. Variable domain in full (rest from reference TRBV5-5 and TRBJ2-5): DAGVTQSPTHLIKTRGQQVTLRCSPISGHKSVSWYQQVLGQGPQFIFQYYEKEERGRGNFPDRFSARQFPNYSSELNVNALLLGDSALYLCASSPGQGGSLQETQYFGPGTRLLVL.

As DNA, the CDR3 is TGTGCCAGCAGTTTGACAGGGGGTACAGGCTACACCTTC. Its translation is CASSLTGGTGYTF. The chain is built from TRBV2 and TRBJ1-2; 9 bases line up with TRBD1. In germline, CDR1 is SNHLY, CDR2 FYNNEI. The length of the CDR3 is 13 residues. The V and J ends lost 5 bases and 8 bases, in that order; junction bases with no gene match: 6.

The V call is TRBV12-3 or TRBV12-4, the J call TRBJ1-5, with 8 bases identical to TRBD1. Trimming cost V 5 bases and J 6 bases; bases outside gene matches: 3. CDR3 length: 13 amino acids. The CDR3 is CASSLTGGQPQHF. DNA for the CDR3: TGTGCCAGCAGTCTTACAGGGGGTCAGCCCCAGCATTTT.

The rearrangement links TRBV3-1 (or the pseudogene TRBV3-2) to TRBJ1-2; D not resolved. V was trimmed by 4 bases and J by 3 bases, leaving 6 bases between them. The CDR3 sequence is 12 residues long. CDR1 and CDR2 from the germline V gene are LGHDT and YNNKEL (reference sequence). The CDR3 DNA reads TGTGCCAGCAGCCGGGAGTACTATGGCTACACCTTC. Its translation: CASSREYYGYTF.

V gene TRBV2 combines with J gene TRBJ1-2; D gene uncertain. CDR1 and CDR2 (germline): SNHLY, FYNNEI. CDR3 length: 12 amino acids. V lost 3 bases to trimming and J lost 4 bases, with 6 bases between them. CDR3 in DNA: TGTGCCAGCAGTGAGCCCAGCTATGGCTACACCTTC. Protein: CASSEPSYGYTF.

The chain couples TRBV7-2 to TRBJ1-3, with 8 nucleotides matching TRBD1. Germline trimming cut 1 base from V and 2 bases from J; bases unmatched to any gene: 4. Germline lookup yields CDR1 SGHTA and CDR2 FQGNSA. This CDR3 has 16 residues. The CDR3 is CASSLVGQGTGNTIYF. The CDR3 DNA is TGTGCCAGCAGCTTAGTAGGACAGGGTACTGGAAACACCATATATTTT. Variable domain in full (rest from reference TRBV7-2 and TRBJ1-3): GAGVSQSPSNKVTEKGKDVELRCDPISGHTALYWYRQSLGQGLEFLIYFQGNSAPDKSGLPSDRFSAERTGGSVSTLTIQRTQQEDSAVYLCASSLVGQGTGNTIYFGEGSWLTVV.

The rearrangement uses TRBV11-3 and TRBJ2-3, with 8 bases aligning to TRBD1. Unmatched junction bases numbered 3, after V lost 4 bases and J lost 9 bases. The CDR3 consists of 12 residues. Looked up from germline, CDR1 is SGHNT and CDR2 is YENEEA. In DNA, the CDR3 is TGTGCCAGCAGCTGGGGGGACAGGACGCAGTATTTT. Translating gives CASSWGDRTQYF.

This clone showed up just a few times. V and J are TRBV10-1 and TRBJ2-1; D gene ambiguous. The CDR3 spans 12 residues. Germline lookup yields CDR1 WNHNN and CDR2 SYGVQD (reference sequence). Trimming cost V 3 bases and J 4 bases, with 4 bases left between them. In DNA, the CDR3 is TGCGCCAGCAGTGATACTTACAATGAGCAGTTCTTC. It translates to CASSDTYNEQFF.

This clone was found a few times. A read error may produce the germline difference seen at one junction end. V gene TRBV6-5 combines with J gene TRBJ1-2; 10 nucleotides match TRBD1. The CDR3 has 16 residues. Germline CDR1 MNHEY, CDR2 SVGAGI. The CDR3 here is CASSNSGTGAGYGYTF. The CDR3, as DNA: TGTGCCAGCAGTAACTCCGGGACAGGGGCGGGCTATGGCTACACCTTC.

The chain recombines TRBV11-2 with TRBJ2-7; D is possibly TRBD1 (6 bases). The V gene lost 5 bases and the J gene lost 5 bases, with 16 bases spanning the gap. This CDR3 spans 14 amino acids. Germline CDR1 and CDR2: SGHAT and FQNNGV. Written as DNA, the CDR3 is TGTGCCAGCAGCCAACCAGGGGCATCGAACGAGCAGTACTTC. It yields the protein CASSQPGASNEQYF.

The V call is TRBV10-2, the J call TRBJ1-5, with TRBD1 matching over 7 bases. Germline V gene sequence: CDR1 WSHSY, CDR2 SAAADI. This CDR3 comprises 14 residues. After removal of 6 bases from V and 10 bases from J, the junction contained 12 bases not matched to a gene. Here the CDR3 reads CASRRGQILEPQHF. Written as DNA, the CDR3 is TGCGCCAGCAGAAGGGGACAGATACTCGAACCCCAGCATTTT.

CDR3 protein: CASSPDRVSYRTEAFF. Here the CDR3 DNA reads TGTGCCAGCAGCCCTGACAGGGTATCGTATCGCACTGAAGCTTTCTTT. The V and J genes are TRBV5-4 and TRBJ1-1; 7 nucleotides align to TRBD1. V lost 4 bases, J lost 4 bases, and 13 bases stayed unmatched. The CDR3 has 16 residues. Germline V gives CDR1 SGHNT, CDR2 YYREEE (reference sequence). The complete variable domain, with remaining parts taken from reference TRBV5-4 and TRBJ1-1, reads ETGVTQSPTHLIKTRGQQVTLRCSSQSGHNTVSWYQQALGQGPQFIFQYYREEENGRGNFPPRFSGLQFPNYSSELNVNALELDDSALYLCASSPDRVSYRTEAFFGQGTRLTVV.

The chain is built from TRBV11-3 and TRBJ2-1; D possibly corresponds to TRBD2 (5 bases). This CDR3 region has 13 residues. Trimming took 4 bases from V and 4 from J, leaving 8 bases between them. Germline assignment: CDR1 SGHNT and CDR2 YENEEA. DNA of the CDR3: TGTGCCAGCAGCTCAGCGGAGTACAATGAGCAGTTCTTC. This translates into CASSSAEYNEQFF.

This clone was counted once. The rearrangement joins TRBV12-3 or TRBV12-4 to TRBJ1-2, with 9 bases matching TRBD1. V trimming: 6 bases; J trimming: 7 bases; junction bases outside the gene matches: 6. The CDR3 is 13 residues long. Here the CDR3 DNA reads TGTGCCAGCAGCAATACAGGGGGCAGTGGCTACACCTTC. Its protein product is CASSNTGGSGYTF.

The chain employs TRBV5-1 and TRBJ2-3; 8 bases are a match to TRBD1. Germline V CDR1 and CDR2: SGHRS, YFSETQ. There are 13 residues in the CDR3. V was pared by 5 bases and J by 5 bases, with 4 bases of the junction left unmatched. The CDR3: CASRKQGGDTQYF. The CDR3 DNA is TGCGCCAGCAGAAAACAGGGGGGAGATACGCAGTATTTT.

Written as DNA, the CDR3 is TGTGCCAGCAGCCCCCAGGGCCCCTATAATTCACCCCTCCACTTT. It specifies CASSPQGPYNSPLHF. This chain uses TRBV5-5 with TRBJ1-6; D perhaps matches TRBD1 (5 bases). The CDR3 has 15 residues. The germline CDR1 and CDR2 sequences are SGHKS and YYEKEE (reference sequence). The V end lost 4 bases, the J end lost 2 bases, and 10 bases lay between the germline ends.

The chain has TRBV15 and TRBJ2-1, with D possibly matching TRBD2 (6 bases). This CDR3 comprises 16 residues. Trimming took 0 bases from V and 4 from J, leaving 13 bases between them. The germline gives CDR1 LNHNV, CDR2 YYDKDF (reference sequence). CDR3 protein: CATSRDFGGAYNEQFF. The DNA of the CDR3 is TGTGCCACCAGCAGAGATTTCGGGGGTGCTTACAATGAGCAGTTCTTC.

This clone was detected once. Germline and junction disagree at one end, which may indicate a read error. Here the CDR3 DNA reads TGTGCCAGCACCTTAGGAGGGAAAAATGAAAAACTGTTTTTT. Protein sequence: CASTLGGKNEKLFF. The V gene is TRBV11-2, the J gene TRBJ1-4; D remains unclear. Per the germline V gene, CDR1 is SGHAT and CDR2 is FQNNGV. The CDR3 covers 14 residues.

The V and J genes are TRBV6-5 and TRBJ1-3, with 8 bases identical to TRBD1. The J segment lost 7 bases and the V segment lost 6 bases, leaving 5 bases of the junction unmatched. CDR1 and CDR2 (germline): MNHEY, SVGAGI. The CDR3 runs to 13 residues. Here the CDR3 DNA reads TGTGCCAGCAGCATAACAGGGGGTAACACCATATATTTT. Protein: CASSITGGNTIYF.

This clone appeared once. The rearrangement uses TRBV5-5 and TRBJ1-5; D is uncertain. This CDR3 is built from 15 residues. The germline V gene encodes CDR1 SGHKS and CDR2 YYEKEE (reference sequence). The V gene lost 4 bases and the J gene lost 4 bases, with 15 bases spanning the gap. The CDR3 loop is CASSREGGRNQPQHF. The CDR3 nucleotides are TGTGCCAGCAGCCGTGAGGGCGGACGAAATCAGCCCCAGCATTTT.

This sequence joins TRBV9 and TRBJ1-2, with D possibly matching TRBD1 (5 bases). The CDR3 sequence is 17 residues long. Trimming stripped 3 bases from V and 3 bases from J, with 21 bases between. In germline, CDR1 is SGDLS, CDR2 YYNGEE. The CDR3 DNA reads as TGTGCCAGCAGCGGGTATGGGGCGGGGACCTCCGACTATGGCTACACCTTC. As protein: CASSGYGAGTSDYGYTF.

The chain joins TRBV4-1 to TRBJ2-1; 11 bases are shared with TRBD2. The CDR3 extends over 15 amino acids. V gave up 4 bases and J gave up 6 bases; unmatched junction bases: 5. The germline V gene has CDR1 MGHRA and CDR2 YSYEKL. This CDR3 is CASSLTSGGPNEQFF. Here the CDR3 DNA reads TGCGCCAGCAGCCTAACTAGCGGGGGACCCAATGAGCAGTTCTTC.

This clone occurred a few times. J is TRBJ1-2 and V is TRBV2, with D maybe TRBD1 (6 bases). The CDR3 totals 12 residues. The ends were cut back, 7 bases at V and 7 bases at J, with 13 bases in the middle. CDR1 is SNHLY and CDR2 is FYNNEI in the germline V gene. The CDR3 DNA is TGTGCCAGCAATACAGGGTTTAGTGGCTACACCTTC. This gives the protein CASNTGFSGYTF.

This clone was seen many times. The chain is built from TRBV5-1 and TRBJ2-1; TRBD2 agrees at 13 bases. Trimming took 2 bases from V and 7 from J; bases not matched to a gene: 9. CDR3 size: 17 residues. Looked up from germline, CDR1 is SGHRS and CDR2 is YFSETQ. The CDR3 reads CASSFGPTSGGANEQFF. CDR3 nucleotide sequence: TGCGCCAGCAGCTTTGGACCCACTAGCGGGGGGGCAAATGAGCAGTTCTTC.

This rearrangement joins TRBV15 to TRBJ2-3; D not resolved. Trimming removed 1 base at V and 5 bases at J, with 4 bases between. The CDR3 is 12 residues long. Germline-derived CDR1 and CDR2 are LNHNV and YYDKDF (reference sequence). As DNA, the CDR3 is TGTGCCACCAGCAGAGCGAGAGATACGCAGTATTTT. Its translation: CATSRARDTQYF.

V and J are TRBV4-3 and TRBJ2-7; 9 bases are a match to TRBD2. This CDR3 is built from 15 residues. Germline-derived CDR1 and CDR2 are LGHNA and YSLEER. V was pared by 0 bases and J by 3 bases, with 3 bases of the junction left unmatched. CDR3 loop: CASSQDPSGDYEQYF. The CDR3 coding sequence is TGCGCCAGCAGCCAAGATCCTAGCGGGGACTACGAGCAGTACTTC.

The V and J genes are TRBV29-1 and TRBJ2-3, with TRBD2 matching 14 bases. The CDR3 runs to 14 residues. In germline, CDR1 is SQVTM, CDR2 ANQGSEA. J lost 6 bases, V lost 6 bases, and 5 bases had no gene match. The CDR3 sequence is CSVGLAGGVDTQYF. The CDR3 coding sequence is TGCAGCGTAGGACTAGCGGGGGGCGTGGATACGCAGTATTTT.

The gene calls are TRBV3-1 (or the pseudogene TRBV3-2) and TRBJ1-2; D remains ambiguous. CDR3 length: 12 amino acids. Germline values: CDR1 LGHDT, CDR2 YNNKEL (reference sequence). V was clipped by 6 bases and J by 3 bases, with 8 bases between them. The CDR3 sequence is CASSSSYYGYTF. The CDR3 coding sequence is TGTGCCAGCAGTAGCAGCTACTATGGCTACACCTTC.